A selection of T cell receptor beta chains follows, all from one sample in a study of T cell clones after liver transplantation. Data came from immunoSEQ multiplex PCR; TCRdb stores just in-frame clones and leaves some out. This sample yields tens of thousands of clones, of which roughly nine tenths are seen a single time; around 15% belongs to the top ten. This specimen was CD8+ T cells from blood, taken 12 months after liver transplant. These receptors came from a human patient who received a liver transplant. A subset of T cells may come from the graft donor. The CDR3 runs from the conserved cysteine through the conserved F or W. The D gene is left open where the match is weak. Part of the rows lack a size; the others show once, few, many or a class for expanded clones.

abundance: -
v_gene: TRBV10-2
j_gene: TRBJ2-1
len: 16
d_gene: -
CDR3aa: CASSEYVRGPRGEQFF
CDR3nt: TGCGCCAGCAGTGAGTATGTGAGGGGTCCTAGGGGTGAGCAGTTCTTC

abundance: -
v_gene: TRBV11-2
j_gene: TRBJ1-2
len: 12
d_gene: -
CDR3aa: CASRASDYGYTF
CDR3nt: TGTGCAAGCAGAGCTTCGGACTATGGCTACACCTTC

abundance: -
v_gene: TRBV27
j_gene: TRBJ2-1
len: 13
d_gene: -
CDR3aa: CASSLEARNEQFF
CDR3nt: TGTGCCAGCAGTTTGGAGGCCCGCAATGAGCAGTTCTTC

abundance: -
v_gene: TRBV19
j_gene: TRBJ2-7
len: 15
d_gene: TRBD2
CDR3aa: CASSIFRGGENEQYF
CDR3nt: TGTGCCAGTAGTATCTTTCGGGGAGGGGAAAACGAGCAGTACTTC

abundance: -
v_gene: TRBV4-3
j_gene: TRBJ1-5
len: 15
d_gene: -
CDR3aa: CASSQLYGADQPQHF
CDR3nt: TGCGCCAGCAGCCAACTTTACGGGGCAGATCAGCCCCAGCATTTT

abundance: many
v_gene: TRBV29-1
j_gene: TRBJ2-1
len: 16
d_gene: TRBD1
CDR3aa: CSVDGFRDRGFNEQFF
CDR3nt: TGCAGCGTTGATGGGTTCCGGGACAGGGGTTTCAATGAGCAGTTCTTC

abundance: -
v_gene: TRBV10-2
j_gene: TRBJ1-1
len: 14
d_gene: TRBD1
CDR3aa: CASRTGGENTEAFF
CDR3nt: TGCGCCAGCAGGACAGGGGGGGAGAACACTGAAGCTTTCTTT

abundance: -
v_gene: TRBV9
j_gene: TRBJ1-1
len: 16
d_gene: TRBD1
CDR3aa: CASSVVGTGLNTEAFF
CDR3nt: TGTGCCAGCAGCGTAGTAGGGACAGGTCTGAACACTGAAGCTTTCTTT

abundance: -
v_gene: TRBV5-4
j_gene: TRBJ2-7
len: 14
d_gene: -
CDR3aa: CASSSTSTTYEQYF
CDR3nt: TGTGCCAGCAGCTCAACTAGCACCACCTACGAGCAGTACTTC

abundance: -
v_gene: TRBV15
j_gene: TRBJ2-3
len: 12
d_gene: -
CDR3aa: CATSAPTDTQYF
CDR3nt: TGTGCCACCAGCGCTCCCACAGATACGCAGTATTTT

abundance: -
v_gene: TRBV27
j_gene: TRBJ1-5
len: 14
d_gene: -
CDR3aa: CASSIRQGNQPQHF
CDR3nt: TGTGCCAGCAGTATAAGACAAGGCAATCAGCCCCAGCATTTT

abundance: -
v_gene: TRBV19
j_gene: TRBJ2-3
len: 13
d_gene: -
CDR3aa: CASSYGVTDTQYF
CDR3nt: TGTGCCAGTAGTTACGGGGTCACAGATACGCAGTATTTT

abundance: -
v_gene: TRBV4-2
j_gene: TRBJ2-1
len: 15
d_gene: -
CDR3aa: CASSQVGGTHNEQFF
CDR3nt: TGTGCCAGCAGCCAAGTAGGCGGGACCCACAATGAGCAGTTCTTC

abundance: -
v_gene: TRBV5-1
j_gene: TRBJ2-3
len: 17
d_gene: -
CDR3aa: CASSLAEVRPGADTQYF
CDR3nt: TGCGCCAGCAGCTTGGCCGAAGTACGCCCAGGCGCAGATACGCAGTATTTT

abundance: -
v_gene: TRBV2
j_gene: TRBJ1-2
len: 12
d_gene: -
CDR3aa: CASSGADVGYTF
CDR3nt: TGTGCCAGCAGTGGAGCTGACGTTGGCTACACCTTC

abundance: once
v_gene: TRBV28
j_gene: TRBJ1-1
len: 14
d_gene: -
CDR3aa: CASSFDTGYTEAFF
CDR3nt: TGTGCCAGCAGTTTCGATACAGGGTACACTGAAGCTTTCTTT

abundance: -
v_gene: TRBV28
j_gene: TRBJ2-1
len: 14
d_gene: TRBD2
CDR3aa: CASSLRLAANEQFF
CDR3nt: TGTGCCAGCAGTTTAAGGCTAGCGGCGAATGAGCAGTTCTTC

abundance: -
v_gene: TRBV28
j_gene: TRBJ2-3
len: 15
d_gene: TRBD2
CDR3aa: CASSLVAGNTDTQYF
CDR3nt: TGTGCCAGCAGTTTAGTAGCGGGGAACACAGATACGCAGTATTTT

abundance: -
v_gene: TRBV30
j_gene: TRBJ2-7
len: 15
d_gene: -
CDR3aa: CAWSGPGAPSYEQYF
CDR3nt: TGTGCCTGGAGTGGGCCGGGGGCCCCTTCCTACGAGCAGTACTTC

abundance: once
v_gene: TRBV29-1
j_gene: TRBJ2-1
len: 16
d_gene: TRBD1
CDR3aa: CSCTDYGQGALDEQFF
CDR3nt: TGCAGCTGCACGGATTATGGACAGGGGGCCTTGGATGAGCAGTTCTTC

abundance: -
v_gene: TRBV2
j_gene: TRBJ2-7
len: 17
d_gene: TRBD2
CDR3aa: CASSESASGRDWGEQYF
CDR3nt: TGTGCCAGCAGTGAATCGGCTAGCGGGAGGGATTGGGGCGAGCAGTACTTC

abundance: -
v_gene: TRBV5-6
j_gene: TRBJ2-1
len: 16
d_gene: TRBD2
CDR3aa: CASSWGVAGFGNEQFF
CDR3nt: TGTGCCAGCAGCTGGGGGGTAGCGGGATTCGGGAATGAGCAGTTCTTC

abundance: -
v_gene: TRBV28
j_gene: TRBJ2-5
len: 15
d_gene: TRBD1
CDR3aa: CASSSGQGAAETQYF
CDR3nt: TGTGCCAGCAGTTCGGGACAGGGGGCGGCCGAGACCCAGTACTTC

abundance: -
v_gene: TRBV7-9
j_gene: TRBJ2-7
len: 15
d_gene: -
CDR3aa: CASSLDYPMGNEQYF
CDR3nt: TGTGCCAGCAGCTTAGACTACCCTATGGGTAACGAGCAGTACTTC

abundance: -
v_gene: TRBV18
j_gene: TRBJ2-7
len: 16
d_gene: TRBD2
CDR3aa: CASSPSGGGPSYEQYF
CDR3nt: TGTGCCAGCTCACCCTCCGGCGGGGGGCCTTCCTACGAGCAGTACTTC

abundance: -
v_gene: TRBV7-9
j_gene: TRBJ2-3
len: 11
d_gene: -
CDR3aa: CASRFTDTQYF
CDR3nt: TGTGCCAGTCGATTCACAGATACGCAGTATTTT

abundance: -
v_gene: TRBV29-1
j_gene: TRBJ1-2
len: 10
d_gene: -
CDR3aa: CSVDSYGYTF
CDR3nt: TGCAGCGTTGATAGCTATGGCTACACCTTC

abundance: -
v_gene: TRBV28
j_gene: TRBJ1-1
len: 15
d_gene: -
CDR3aa: CASSFAGTTYAEAFF
CDR3nt: TGTGCCAGCAGTTTCGCGGGGACGACGTACGCTGAAGCTTTCTTT

abundance: -
v_gene: TRBV28
j_gene: TRBJ2-7
len: 13
d_gene: -
CDR3aa: CASRPGELDEQYF
CDR3nt: TGTGCCAGCAGGCCCGGAGAACTTGACGAGCAGTACTTC

abundance: -
v_gene: TRBV4-3
j_gene: TRBJ2-3
len: 18
d_gene: TRBD2
CDR3aa: CASSQDPGLAEITDTQYF
CDR3nt: TGCGCCAGCAGCCAAGATCCGGGGCTAGCGGAAATCACAGATACGCAGTATTTT

abundance: -
v_gene: TRBV10-2
j_gene: TRBJ1-5
len: 15
d_gene: -
CDR3aa: CASSEWTVSNQPQHF
CDR3nt: TGCGCCAGCAGTGAGTGGACAGTTAGCAATCAGCCCCAGCATTTT

abundance: -
v_gene: TRBV6-5
j_gene: TRBJ2-5
len: 15
d_gene: -
CDR3aa: CASSYSRTIQETQYF
CDR3nt: TGTGCCAGCAGTTACTCGAGGACTATTCAAGAGACCCAGTACTTC

abundance: -
v_gene: TRBV30
j_gene: TRBJ2-5
len: 15
d_gene: TRBD2
CDR3aa: CAWSGGEGTQETQYF
CDR3nt: TGTGCCTGGAGTGGAGGGGAGGGGACCCAAGAGACCCAGTACTTC

abundance: -
v_gene: TRBV28
j_gene: TRBJ2-6
len: 13
d_gene: -
CDR3aa: CASSASGANVLTF
CDR3nt: TGTGCCAGCAGCGCGTCTGGGGCCAACGTCCTGACTTTC

abundance: -
v_gene: TRBV28
j_gene: TRBJ1-2
len: 15
d_gene: TRBD1
CDR3aa: CASSLDREVNYGYTF
CDR3nt: TGTGCCAGCAGTTTGGACAGGGAGGTAAACTATGGCTACACCTTC

abundance: -
v_gene: TRBV7-9
j_gene: TRBJ2-5
len: 14
d_gene: TRBD1
CDR3aa: CASSLGQLKETQYF
CDR3nt: TGTGCCAGCAGCTTGGGACAGTTAAAAGAGACCCAGTACTTC

abundance: -
v_gene: TRBV19
j_gene: TRBJ2-7
len: 14
d_gene: -
CDR3aa: CASSTSLSSYEQYF
CDR3nt: TGTGCCAGTAGTACATCTCTGTCCTCCTACGAGCAGTACTTC

abundance: -
v_gene: TRBV6-5
j_gene: TRBJ2-5
len: 11
d_gene: -
CDR3aa: CASSYGETQYF
CDR3nt: TGTGCCAGCAGTTATGGAGAGACCCAGTACTTC

abundance: -
v_gene: TRBV2
j_gene: TRBJ1-3
len: 17
d_gene: -
CDR3aa: CASSEGAAGYQGNTIYF
CDR3nt: TGTGCCAGCAGTGAAGGAGCAGCGGGTTATCAGGGAAACACCATATATTTT

abundance: -
v_gene: TRBV6-1
j_gene: TRBJ2-3
len: 13
d_gene: -
CDR3aa: CASTGIPTDTQYF
CDR3nt: TGTGCCAGCACCGGAATCCCCACAGATACGCAGTATTTT

abundance: once
v_gene: TRBV5-4
j_gene: TRBJ2-3
len: 15
d_gene: TRBD2
CDR3aa: CASSPGRLAGDTQYF
CDR3nt: TGTGCCAGCAGCCCCGGGAGGCTAGCGGGAGATACGCAGTATTTT

abundance: -
v_gene: TRBV29-1
j_gene: TRBJ2-1
len: 16
d_gene: TRBD2
CDR3aa: CSARIQREMNYNEQFF
CDR3nt: TGCAGTGCCAGGATACAGCGGGAGATGAACTACAATGAGCAGTTCTTC

abundance: once
v_gene: TRBV19
j_gene: TRBJ2-7
len: 11
d_gene: -
CDR3aa: CASSNTYEQYF
CDR3nt: TGTGCCAGTAGCAATACCTACGAGCAGTACTTC

abundance: -
v_gene: TRBV5-1
j_gene: TRBJ2-1
len: 16
d_gene: TRBD1
CDR3aa: CASSVPTGGTDNEQFF
CDR3nt: TGCGCCAGCAGCGTTCCCACAGGGGGGACTGACAATGAGCAGTTCTTC

abundance: -
v_gene: TRBV5-5
j_gene: TRBJ1-3
len: 15
d_gene: TRBD1
CDR3aa: CASSSRQGRRNTIYF
CDR3nt: TGTGCCAGCAGCTCCCGACAGGGGCGAAGAAACACCATATATTTT

abundance: -
v_gene: TRBV9
j_gene: TRBJ2-1
len: 17
d_gene: TRBD2
CDR3aa: CASSDGTSGSSYNEQFF
CDR3nt: TGTGCCAGCAGCGACGGGACTAGCGGGAGCTCCTACAATGAGCAGTTCTTC

abundance: -
v_gene: TRBV7-4
j_gene: TRBJ1-6
len: 13
d_gene: -
CDR3aa: CASPGSYNSPLHF
CDR3nt: TGTGCCAGCCCGGGGTCCTATAATTCACCCCTCCACTTT

abundance: -
v_gene: TRBV27
j_gene: TRBJ1-5
len: 13
d_gene: -
CDR3aa: CASSLGSNQPQHF
CDR3nt: TGTGCCAGCAGTTTAGGGTCCAATCAGCCCCAGCATTTT

abundance: -
v_gene: TRBV2
j_gene: TRBJ2-1
len: 15
d_gene: TRBD2
CDR3aa: CASSEVGLAGRAEFF
CDR3nt: TGTGCCAGCAGTGAAGTGGGGCTAGCGGGCAGGGCTGAGTTCTTC

abundance: -
v_gene: TRBV6-6
j_gene: TRBJ2-5
len: 15
d_gene: TRBD2
CDR3aa: CASSYSASGQETQYF
CDR3nt: TGTGCCAGCAGTTACTCGGCTAGCGGGCAAGAGACCCAGTACTTC